The 32 T cell receptor beta chains presented below share a single source sample, sequenced in a study of blood T cell repertoires in COVID-19. Measured with immunoSEQ multiplex PCR; TCRdb has only the in-frame clones, and not every one. The sample has 200,000 or so clones; 88% are singletons. Sequencing was done on a sample of peripheral blood. The receptor set was obtained from a woman aged 55-75 years with acute or convalescent COVID-19.

The genes are TRBV6-5 and TRBJ1-5; D call uncertain. The CDR3 extends over 12 amino acids. From germline, CDR1 is MNHEY and CDR2 SVGAGI. With 6 bases removed from V and 4 bases from J, the gap between germline ends came to 7 bases. CDR3 bases: TGTGCCAGCAGGCCGGGGAATCAGCCCCAGCATTTT. Its translation: CASRPGNQPQHF.

J is TRBJ2-2 and V is TRBV7-9; 15 positions agree with TRBD2. Trimming removed 5 bases from V and 5 bases from J; junction bases left unmatched: 3. The CDR3 has 16 amino acids. Germline V gene lookup returns CDR1 SEHNR and CDR2 FQNEAQ (reference sequence). This CDR3 reads CASSGGLAGGTGELFF. The CDR3 DNA is TGTGCCAGCAGCGGGGGACTAGCGGGAGGAACCGGGGAGCTGTTTTTT.

The chain joins TRBV19 to TRBJ1-1; the match to TRBD1 covers 7 bases. Trimming at V came to 5 bases and at J to 3 bases, leaving 9 bases not matched to a gene. Germline values: CDR1 LNHDA, CDR2 SQIVND (reference sequence). This CDR3 has 15 residues. The CDR3 nucleotides read TGTGCCAGTAGTCTGCGGACAGGATTGCACACTGAAGCTTTCTTT. This gives the protein CASSLRTGLHTEAFF. The whole variable domain, remainder taken from reference TRBV19 and TRBJ1-1, is DGGITQSPKYLFRKEGQNVTLSCEQNLNHDAMYWYRQDPGQGLRLIYYSQIVNDFQKGDIAEGYSVSREKKESFPLTVTSAQKNPTAFYLCASSLRTGLHTEAFFGQGTRLTVV.

The chain has TRBV18 and TRBJ1-3, with 7 positions matching TRBD1. In germline, CDR1 is KGHSH, CDR2 LQKENI. CDR3 length: 15 residues. Trimming removed 6 bases from V and 2 bases from J; junction bases left unmatched: 7. The CDR3 DNA reads as TGTGCCAGCTCCCGGGACAGCTCAGCTGGAAACACCATATATTTT. It encodes CASSRDSSAGNTIYF.

This sequence joins TRBV28 and TRBJ1-6; 9 bases match TRBD1. Germline assignment: CDR1 MDHEN and CDR2 SYDVKM. The CDR3 loop spans 15 amino acids. V gave up 3 bases and J gave up 10 bases; unmatched junction bases: 7. CDR3 amino acids: CASSFRDRAGSPLHF. The CDR3 DNA sequence: TGTGCCAGCAGTTTCCGGGACAGGGCTGGGTCACCCCTCCACTTT.

The chain carries TRBV6-5 and TRBJ2-1; D is ambiguous. Trimming left V 6 bases short and J 10 bases short, with 10 bases between. CDR3 size: 11 residues. Looked up from germline, CDR1 is MNHEY and CDR2 is SVGAGI. CDR3 residues: CASSDWYEQFF. The CDR3 DNA reads as TGTGCCAGCAGCGACTGGTACGAGCAGTTCTTC.

Only one count was recorded for this clone. The V and J genes are TRBV6-2 or TRBV6-3 and TRBJ1-4; D is possibly TRBD1 (6 bases). Germline CDR1 MNHEY, CDR2 SVGEGT. Trimming cost V 5 bases and J 7 bases, with 14 bases left between them. The CDR3 covers 14 residues. The CDR3 reads CASSTRTVVEKLFF. CDR3 coding DNA: TGTGCCAGCAGTACTAGGACAGTTGTTGAAAAACTGTTTTTT.

The chain uses TRBV2 and TRBJ1-6; no reliable D call. The V and J ends lost 4 bases and 2 bases respectively, with 9 bases between them. There are 15 residues in the CDR3. The V gene's germline CDR1 is SNHLY and CDR2 FYNNEI. For the CDR3, the DNA is TGTGCCAGCAGTGCAGAGGCTGCCTATAATTCACCCCTCCACTTT. Its translation is CASSAEAAYNSPLHF.

V usage is TRBV7-9 and J usage is TRBJ2-3; D uncertain. Between the trimmed V and J ends, which lost 4 bases and 2 bases, there was a span of 4 bases. The CDR3 contains 12 residues. Germline values: CDR1 SEHNR, CDR2 FQNEAQ (reference sequence). Here the CDR3 reads CASSSVTDTQYF. DNA for the CDR3: TGTGCCAGCAGCTCCGTCACAGATACGCAGTATTTT.

The genes are TRBV6-5 and TRBJ2-1, with TRBD2 identical over 8 bases. Germline CDR1 reads MNHEY; CDR2 reads SVGAGI. The J segment lost 10 bases and the V segment lost 0 bases, leaving 5 bases of the junction unmatched. CDR3 length: 14 amino acids. CDR3 loop: CASSYSRGGAEQFF. CDR3 DNA sequence: TGTGCCAGCAGTTACTCCCGGGGGGGCGCGGAGCAGTTCTTC.

The chain links TRBV2 to TRBJ1-2, with 8 positions matching TRBD1. The V gene end was trimmed by 7 bases and the J gene end by 3 bases; junction bases not matched to a gene: 4. CDR3 length: 13 residues. Per germline, CDR1 SNHLY and CDR2 FYNNEI. This CDR3 is CASNEDRDYGYTF. The CDR3 nucleotides read TGTGCCAGCAATGAGGACAGGGACTATGGCTACACCTTC. The full variable domain, with the rest looked up from reference TRBV2 and TRBJ1-2, is EPEVTQTPSHQVTQMGQEVILRCVPISNHLYFYWYRQILGQKVEFLVSFYNNEISEKSEIFDDQFSVERPDGSNFTLKIRSTKLEDSAMYFCASNEDRDYGYTFGSGTRLTVV.

The chain carries TRBV15 and TRBJ1-4, with 7 bases that match TRBD1. V was clipped by 0 bases and J by 8 bases; unmatched bases: 6. The CDR3 consists of 15 residues. The germline V gene encodes CDR1 LNHNV and CDR2 YYDKDF (reference sequence). CDR3 amino acids: CATSREHRGREKLFF. The CDR3 DNA follows: TGTGCCACCAGCAGAGAGCACAGGGGAAGGGAAAAACTGTTTTTT.

The gene calls are TRBV30 and TRBJ2-4; TRBD2 agrees at 7 bases. The CDR3 consists of 13 residues. Germline CDR1 and CDR2: GTSNPN and SVGIG (reference sequence). J gave up 3 bases and V 5 bases, and 4 bases lay outside the gene matches. In DNA form, the CDR3 reads TGTGCCTGGTCCTGGGGGGGCAAAAACATTCAGTACTTC. Translating it yields CAWSWGGKNIQYF.

This chain joins TRBV28 and TRBJ2-7; D possibly corresponds to TRBD1 (5 bases). CDR1 is MDHEN, CDR2 SYDVKM, per germline. The CDR3 runs 13 residues. V was trimmed by 4 bases and J by 5 bases, leaving 12 bases between them. The chain's CDR3 is CASSSLGVHEQYF. CDR3 bases: TGTGCCAGCAGTTCATTAGGGGTCCACGAGCAGTACTTC.

This clone was observed a single time. The CDR3 loop is CASSRQTGENTIYF. For the CDR3, the DNA is TGTGCCAGCAGCCGTCAAACGGGAGAAAACACCATATATTTT. The J gene is TRBJ1-3, the V gene TRBV16; D gene ambiguous. Trimming took 4 bases from V and 6 from J, leaving 13 bases between them. The CDR3 is 14 residues long. CDR1 KGHSY and CDR2 FQNENV come from the germline V gene.

Here the CDR3 reads CASSLDLEAFF. The CDR3 nucleotides read TGCGCCAGCAGCCTGGATCTTGAAGCTTTCTTT. The chain combines TRBV5-1 with TRBJ1-1; no firm D call. Trimming shortened V by 4 bases and J by 7 bases, and 8 bases separated the two germline ends. Germline V gives CDR1 SGHRS, CDR2 YFSETQ. The CDR3 runs to 11 residues.

Written as DNA, the CDR3 is TGTGCCAGCCGGGAACAGGGTAGAAACGAAGCTTTCTTT. This codes for CASREQGRNEAFF. The V gene is TRBV6-5, the J gene TRBJ1-1, with a tentative D call TRBD1 (6 bases). Germline V gene sequence: CDR1 MNHEY, CDR2 SVGAGI. Trimming removed 8 bases from V and 8 bases from J, with 18 bases in between. The CDR3 consists of 13 residues.

Only one count was recorded for this clone. The chain combines TRBV6-1 with TRBJ1-1; D possibly corresponds to TRBD1 (5 bases). The CDR3 is made up of 15 amino acids. V lost 1 base and J 4 bases, leaving 13 bases between the germline ends. Germline values: CDR1 MNHNS, CDR2 SASEGT. CDR3 DNA: TGTGCCAGCAGTGAAGGGGGAGGGGTCGGCACTGAAGCTTTCTTT. This translates into CASSEGGGVGTEAFF.

The rearrangement uses TRBV27 and TRBJ2-1; 15 bases are shared with TRBD2. Germline assignment: CDR1 MNHEY and CDR2 SMNVEV (reference sequence). The V and J ends lost 6 bases and 7 bases, in that order; junction bases with no gene match: 7. This CDR3 has 16 amino acids. This CDR3 reads CASRPTGTSGRNEQFF. The DNA for the CDR3 is TGTGCCAGCAGGCCGACCGGGACTAGCGGGAGGAATGAGCAGTTCTTC.

The rearrangement joins TRBV4-1 to TRBJ1-6; 10 bases map to TRBD1. The CDR3 length is 15 residues. Germline lookup yields CDR1 MGHRA and CDR2 YSYEKL. V gave up 5 bases and J gave up 9 bases; unmatched junction bases: 7. The DNA for the CDR3 is TGCGCCAGCAGCTCAGGACAGGGGGTTAGTTCACCCCTCCACTTT. Translated, it gives CASSSGQGVSSPLHF.

The CDR3 nucleotides are TGCAGTACATATAAGAACACTGAAGCTTTCTTT. It translates to CSTYKNTEAFF. The chain links TRBV20-1 to TRBJ1-1; D unclear. CDR1 and CDR2 from the germline V gene are DFQATT and SNEGSKA (reference sequence). This CDR3 is 11 amino acids long. Trimming left V 8 bases short and J 1 base short, with 8 bases between.

This clone was found once. The rearrangement links TRBV28 to TRBJ2-1, with TRBD2 identical over 8 bases. V shed 5 bases and J 13 bases; nucleotides not matched to a gene: 13. This CDR3 spans 14 amino acids. Looked up from germline, CDR1 is MDHEN and CDR2 is SYDVKM. The CDR3 is CASSIRGAGAIQFF. CDR3 nucleotides: TGTGCCAGCAGTATTCGGGGAGCGGGAGCCATCCAGTTCTTC.

The chain recombines TRBV4-2 with TRBJ2-7; a possible D gene is TRBD1 (5 bases). Germline V gene data show CDR1 as LGHNA and CDR2 as YNFKEQ. Trimming cost V 1 base and J 5 bases, with 12 bases left between them. CDR3 length equals 14 residues. The CDR3 DNA follows: TGTGCCAGCAGCCAAGTAGAAGGGGCGGACGAGCAGTACTTC. It yields the protein CASSQVEGADEQYF.

In nucleotides, the CDR3 is TGTGCCAGCAGCTTGCGGAATAGCTGGAGCTCCTACAATGAGCAGTTCTTC. This encodes CASSLRNSWSSYNEQFF. The V gene is TRBV5-8, the J gene TRBJ2-1, with no clear D. The V end lost 1 base, the J end lost 0 bases, and 14 bases lay between the germline ends. CDR3 size: 17 residues. The germline CDR1 and CDR2 sequences are SGHTS and YDEGEE.

The V call is TRBV7-2, the J call TRBJ1-5; D ambiguous. Between the trimmed V and J ends, which lost 1 base and 0 bases, there was a span of 10 bases. The CDR3 loop spans 16 amino acids. Germline V gene lookup returns CDR1 SGHTA and CDR2 FQGNSA. The CDR3 sequence is CASSLVAGFSNQPQHF. CDR3 coding DNA: TGTGCCAGCAGCTTAGTAGCCGGTTTTAGCAATCAGCCCCAGCATTTT.

The chain employs TRBV5-5 and TRBJ1-5; D gene uncertain. Trimming took off 1 base at V and 2 bases at J, with 16 bases between the two ends. This CDR3 spans 17 amino acids. Germline CDR1 is SGHKS and CDR2 is YYEKEE (reference sequence). This chain's CDR3 is CASSLTALRSGNQPQHF. The CDR3, as DNA: TGTGCCAGCAGCTTGACAGCTCTGCGTAGTGGCAATCAGCCCCAGCATTTT. The full variable domain, rest sourced from reference TRBV5-5 and TRBJ1-5, is DAGVTQSPTHLIKTRGQQVTLRCSPISGHKSVSWYQQVLGQGPQFIFQYYEKEERGRGNFPDRFSARQFPNYSSELNVNALLLGDSALYLCASSLTALRSGNQPQHFGDGTRLSIL.

The CDR3 nucleotides are TGTGCCAGCAGTTTGACAGGGGACGTACACGAGCAGTACTTC. Amino acids: CASSLTGDVHEQYF. The chain links TRBV3-1 (or the pseudogene TRBV3-2) to TRBJ2-7; the match to TRBD1 covers 8 bases. Looked up from germline, CDR1 is LGHDT and CDR2 is YNNKEL (reference sequence). This CDR3 comprises 14 residues. V trimming: 6 bases; J trimming: 5 bases; junction bases outside the gene matches: 9.

The V call is TRBV27, the J call TRBJ1-4; D gene unclear. The germline gives CDR1 MNHEY, CDR2 SMNVEV (reference sequence). The CDR3 covers 15 residues. The ends were cut back, 6 bases at V and 7 bases at J, with 18 bases in the middle. The CDR3 here is CASRILGLSGEKLFF. DNA of the CDR3: TGTGCCAGCAGGATCCTTGGTCTGTCGGGTGAAAAACTGTTTTTT.

The chain carries TRBV5-1 and TRBJ1-5, with D possibly TRBD1 on 5 matching bases. CDR3 length: 15 amino acids. CDR1 is SGHRS and CDR2 is YFSETQ in the germline V gene. Trimming left V 2 bases short and J 0 bases short, with 9 bases between. CDR3 bases: TGCGCCAGCAGCTTTCAAGGGGATAGCAATCAGCCCCAGCATTTT. Amino acid sequence: CASSFQGDSNQPQHF.

The chain combines TRBV29-1 with TRBJ1-3, with no clear D. The CDR3 totals 15 residues. The germline CDR1 and CDR2 sequences are SQVTM and ANQGSEA. Trimming pared 1 base from V and 1 base from J, leaving 11 bases between. The CDR3: CSVEVERRSGNTIYF. CDR3 nucleotide sequence: TGCAGCGTTGAAGTTGAACGGAGATCTGGAAACACCATATATTTT.

The V call is TRBV7-9, the J call TRBJ1-3; D call uncertain. Germline V gives CDR1 SEHNR, CDR2 FQNEAQ (reference sequence). The CDR3 has 12 residues. Trimming pared 1 base from V and 10 bases from J, leaving 8 bases between. The CDR3 DNA follows: TGTGCCAGCAGCTTAGAGACAAAGACCATATATTTT. Its protein product is CASSLETKTIYF. Filled out from reference TRBV7-9 and TRBJ1-3, the complete variable domain reads DTGVSQNPRHKITKRGQNVTFRCDPISEHNRLYWYRQTLGQGPEFLTYFQNEAQLEKSRLLSDRFSAERPKGSFSTLEIQRTEQGDSAMYLCASSLETKTIYFGEGSWLTVV.

This sequence joins TRBV5-1 and TRBJ2-3; possibly TRBD2 for D (6 bases). This CDR3 region has 16 residues. Germline-derived CDR1 and CDR2 are SGHRS and YFSETQ. Trimming cost V 3 bases and J 2 bases, with 16 bases left between them. The DNA of the CDR3 is TGCGCCAGCAGCTCCTCCCCCGGGACTGCCACAGATACGCAGTATTTT. Amino acids: CASSSSPGTATDTQYF. Full variable domain (outside the CDR3, taken from reference TRBV5-1 and TRBJ2-3): KAGVTQTPRYLIKTRGQQVTLSCSPISGHRSVSWYQQTPGQGLQFLFEYFSETQRNKGNFPGRFSGRQFSNSRSEMNVSTLELGDSALYLCASSSSPGTATDTQYFGPGTRLTVL.